The TCR beta chain under discussion was sequenced for a study of identical twins. V lost 0 bases and J lost 6; bases outside the gene matches: 6. The CDR3 spans 15 residues. In germline, CDR1 is SGDLS, CDR2 YYNGEE. TCRdb re-called the 5' RACE reads with MiXCR, one entry per CDR3 protein. The sample lists some 440,000 distinct CDR3 sequences, 24% seen once, with 2.9% in the top ten. The same sample was also used in a study of T cells expressing NK-cell markers.

The sequencing sample was made of CD4+ T cells sorted from blood. This sequence originates from a woman in her late teens or twenties in good health. The V gene is TRBV9, the J gene TRBJ2-1; TRBD2 matches 7 bases. This CDR3 reads CASSVAGGFINEQFF. As DNA, the CDR3 is TGTGCCAGCAGCGTAGCGGGGGGTTTTATCAATGAGCAGTTCTTC. Full variable domain (outside the CDR3, taken from reference TRBV9 and TRBJ2-1): DSGVTQTPKHLITATGQRVTLRCSPRSGDLSVYWYQQSLDQGLQFLIQYYNGEERAKGNILERFSAQQFPDLHSELNLSSLELGDSALYFCASSVAGGFINEQFFGPGTRLTVL.